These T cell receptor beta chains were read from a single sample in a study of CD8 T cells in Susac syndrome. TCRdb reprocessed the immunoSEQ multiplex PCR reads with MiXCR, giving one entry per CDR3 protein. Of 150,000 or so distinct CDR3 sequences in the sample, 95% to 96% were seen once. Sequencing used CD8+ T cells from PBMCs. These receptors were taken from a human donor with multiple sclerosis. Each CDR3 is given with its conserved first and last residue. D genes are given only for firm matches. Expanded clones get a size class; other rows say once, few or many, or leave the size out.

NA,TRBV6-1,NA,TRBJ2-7,CASIEGAMLGQYF,TGTGCCAGCATTGAGGGCGCAATGCTGGGGCAGTACTTC
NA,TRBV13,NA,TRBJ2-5,CASSLGRGGAQYF,TGTGCCAGCAGCTTAGGCCGAGGGGGGGCCCAGTACTTC
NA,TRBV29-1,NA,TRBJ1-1,CSVDVMNTEAFF,TGCAGCGTTGATGTCATGAACACTGAAGCTTTCTTT
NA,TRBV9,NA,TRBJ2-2,CASSVEGSPTGELFF,TGTGCCAGCAGCGTAGAAGGGTCCCCCACCGGGGAGCTGTTTTTT
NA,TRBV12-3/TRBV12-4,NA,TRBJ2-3,CASSLAGAAAYGTDTQYF,TGTGCCAGCAGCTTAGCAGGGGCAGCGGCCTATGGCACAGATACGCAGTATTTT
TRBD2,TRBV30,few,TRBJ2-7,CAWRNRTSGDFYEQYF,TGTGCCTGGAGGAATCGGACTAGCGGGGACTTTTACGAGCAGTACTTC
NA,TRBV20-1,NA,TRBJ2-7,CSARGPQGYEQYF,TGCAGTGCTAGAGGTCCCCAGGGCTACGAGCAGTACTTC
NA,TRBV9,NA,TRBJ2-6,CASSLHGGSGANVLTF,TGTGCCAGCAGCCTCCACGGGGGCTCTGGGGCCAACGTCCTGACTTTC
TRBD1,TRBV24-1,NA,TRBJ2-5,CATSDVTGVGAQYF,TGTGCCACCAGTGATGTGACAGGGGTTGGGGCCCAGTACTTC
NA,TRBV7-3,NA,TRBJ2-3,CASSPIDRPPGDTQYF,TGTGCCAGCAGCCCCATCGACAGGCCCCCGGGAGATACGCAGTATTTT
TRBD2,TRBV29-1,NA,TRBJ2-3,CSGRLAGGPNSDTQYF,TGCAGCGGGAGACTAGCGGGGGGGCCAAATTCAGATACGCAGTATTTT
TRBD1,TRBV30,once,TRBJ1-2,CAWRGGRHGYTF,TGTGCCTGGAGAGGGGGCAGGCATGGCTACACCTTC
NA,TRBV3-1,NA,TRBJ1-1,CASSHGRTEAFF,TGTGCCAGCAGCCACGGACGGACTGAAGCTTTCTTT
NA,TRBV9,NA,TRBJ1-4,CASSSEGRDNEKLFF,TGTGCCAGCAGCTCAGAAGGGCGGGATAATGAAAAACTGTTTTTT
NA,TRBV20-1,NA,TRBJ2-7,CSARDRMETYEQYF,TGCAGTGCTAGAGATAGGATGGAGACGTACGAGCAGTACTTC
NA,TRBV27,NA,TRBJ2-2,CASGEVLWTGELFF,TGTGCCAGCGGGGAAGTTCTTTGGACCGGGGAGCTGTTTTTT
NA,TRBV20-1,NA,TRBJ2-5,CSAKRRYQETQYF,TGCAGTGCTAAAAGACGGTATCAAGAGACCCAGTACTTC
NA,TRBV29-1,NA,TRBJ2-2,CSVELGEDLTGELFF,TGCAGCGTTGAGTTGGGAGAGGACTTGACCGGGGAGCTGTTTTTT
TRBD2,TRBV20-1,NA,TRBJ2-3,CSPQKRGGTDTQYF,TGCAGTCCTCAGAAGCGGGGGGGCACAGATACGCAGTATTTT
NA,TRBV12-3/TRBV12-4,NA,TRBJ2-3,CASSLSGPSSTDTQYF,TGTGCCAGCAGTCTATCAGGGCCCTCTAGCACAGATACGCAGTATTTT
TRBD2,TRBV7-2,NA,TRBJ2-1,CASSLGLAGTYNEQFF,TGTGCCAGCAGCTTAGGTCTAGCGGGGACCTACAATGAGCAGTTCTTC
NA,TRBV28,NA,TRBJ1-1,CASSPNRAHVRLAELGPQAFF,TGTGCCAGCAGTCCAAACAGGGCCCACGTAAGACTGGCGGAGCTGGGACCGCAAGCTTTCTTT
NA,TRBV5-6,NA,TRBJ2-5,CASSATLGPVESQYF,TGTGCCAGCAGCGCCACCCTAGGGCCGGTAGAGTCCCAGTACTTC
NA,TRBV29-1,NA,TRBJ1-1,CSLQTRDHTEAFF,TGCAGCCTCCAGACGAGGGATCACACTGAAGCTTTCTTT
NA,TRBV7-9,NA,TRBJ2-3,CASSLAVDTQYF,TGTGCCAGCAGCTTAGCGGTGGATACGCAGTATTTT
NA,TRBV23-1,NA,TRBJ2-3,CASTQAGCDGTDTQYF,TGCGCCAGCACTCAAGCAGGGTGTGATGGCACAGATACGCAGTATTTT
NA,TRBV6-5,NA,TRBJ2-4,CASSYGGGVGNIQYF,TGTGCCAGCAGTTACGGGGGGGGCGTCGGAAACATTCAGTACTTC
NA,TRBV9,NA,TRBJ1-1,CASSVGDVMNTEAFF,TGTGCCAGCAGCGTAGGGGACGTCATGAACACTGAAGCTTTCTTT
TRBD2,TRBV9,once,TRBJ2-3,CASSSPGGRTDTQYF,TGTGCCAGCAGCTCACCGGGGGGGCGGACAGATACGCAGTATTTT
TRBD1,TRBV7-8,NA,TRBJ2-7,CASSRQGINEQYF,TGTGCCAGCAGCCGACAGGGGATCAACGAGCAGTACTTC
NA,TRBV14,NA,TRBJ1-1,CASSERDEAFF,TGTGCCAGCAGTGAGAGGGATGAAGCTTTCTTT
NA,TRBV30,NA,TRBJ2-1,CAWRQSDSRQFF,TGTGCCTGGAGACAATCCGACTCGAGGCAGTTCTTC
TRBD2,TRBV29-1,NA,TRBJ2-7,CSVEGGSAYEQYF,TGCAGCGTTGAGGGGGGGTCAGCCTACGAGCAGTACTTC
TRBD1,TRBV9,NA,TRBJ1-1,CASSEDRASEAFF,TGTGCCAGCAGCGAGGACAGGGCGAGTGAAGCTTTCTTT
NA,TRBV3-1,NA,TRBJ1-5,CASSQGLLSNQPQHF,TGTGCCAGCAGCCAAGGCCTATTGAGCAATCAGCCCCAGCATTTT